This TCR beta chain was captured by sequencing in a study of monozygotic twins with inflammatory bowel disease. From the 5' RACE reads, TCRdb lists one entry per CDR3 protein and no DNA. The sample has fewer than 150,000 distinct CDR3 sequences. Sequenced material: blood. This sequence originates from a human donor with ulcerative colitis or Crohn's disease, or a healthy co-twin of an affected twin (not recorded which).

The CDR3 sequence is CASSPGTPGAAQYF. The chain couples TRBV12-3 or TRBV12-4 to TRBJ2-3; checking the TCRdb D call of TRBD1 is not possible without DNA. The CDR3 has 14 amino acids.